Detailed here is one T cell receptor beta chain. Antigen specificity is unknown. In this CDR3 the conserved last residue, phenylalanine or tryptophan, is missing, so a read error is likely. The DNA is omitted, as the CDR3 cannot be located on it reliably, and the CDR3 follows TCRdb's listing. TCR beta CDR3 sequences were amplified from RNA transcripts. HTBI primers were employed in a first-round RT-PCR of the TCR CDR3. TCRdb passed the multiplex PCR reads through MiXCR, listing each CDR3 protein once. Among nearly 600,000 distinct CDR3 sequences listed, about 14% were seen once. Germline V gene lookup returns CDR1 SNHLY and CDR2 FYNNEI. Both ends counted, the CDR3 spans 16 residues. These data originate in a study of T cells in Graves' hyperthyroidism and ophthalmopathy. Findings and caveats of the study: Blood also carried most thyroid clonotypes expanded above 0.001. Using 13 V-J features, a model discriminated ophthalmopathy from stable hyperthyroidism.

Sequencing was performed on blood. This receptor was obtained from a woman between 25 and 40 years old with Graves' hyperthyroidism that later progressed to Graves' ophthalmopathy. V and J are TRBV2 and TRBJ2-6. The CDR3: CASSATFGSGANVLTL.